This T cell receptor beta chain derives from a study of blood T cells in healthy people across ages. General study findings and limits: Donor CMV status was unknown, possibly confounding expanded clonotype changes.

The germline CDR1 and CDR2 sequences are SGHTA and FQGNSA. The CDR3 extends over 12 amino acids. The V end lost 0 bases, the J end lost 8 bases, and 7 bases lay between the germline ends. With respect to this clonotype: What it recognizes is unknown.

Together with a sample-barcoded 5' primer, a J-beta primer mix was included in a second PCR lasting about 6 to 12 cycles. TCRdb independently ran MiXCR on the 5' RACE reads; one entry per CDR3 protein. The sample records roughly 800,000 distinct CDR3 sequences, 20% to 30% being singletons. Each sample provided at least 5 micrograms of extracted total RNA. A further study also used this sample, focusing on T cells of mothers and their children.

Sequencing was carried out using blood. This chain links TRBV7-2 with TRBJ1-2, with D uncertain. The clonotype was recovered from a boy younger than 18 in good health. The CDR3 DNA follows: TGTGCCAGCAGCTTAGCCACGTGGGGCTACACCTTC. Protein sequence: CASSLATWGYTF.